Following are 25 T cell receptor beta chains from one sample sequenced in a study of post-analysis software for immune sequencing data. Regarding the study as a whole: Higher frequency in patients than in controls was seen for about five TRBV segments, with TRBV5-6, TRBV5-1 and TRBV20-1 among them.

TCR beta libraries were prepared from cDNA with unique molecular identifiers. TCRdb reprocessed the PCR reads via MiXCR and lists one record per CDR3 protein. Found here are 750,000 to 950,000 distinct CDR3 sequences, 53% of them singletons; the top ten hold approximately 4.3%. Antigens of these TCRs are unknown. Input material: blood. These receptors all stem from a girl between 5 and 17 years old with multiple sclerosis.

This clonotype was seen more than once but under ten times. The chain carries TRBV7-2 and TRBJ1-1, with D perhaps TRBD1 (6 bases). In germline, CDR1 is SGHTA, CDR2 FQGNSA. The CDR3 spans 14 residues. V lost 5 bases to trimming and J lost 5 bases, with 15 bases between them. CDR3 coding DNA: TGTGCCAGCAGCGCTACAGGGATTGGGACTGAAGCTTTCTTT. Translation gives CASSATGIGTEAFF.

This sequence joins TRBV10-3 and TRBJ2-3, with D uncertain. Between the trimmed V and J ends, which lost 9 bases and 4 bases, there was a span of 8 bases. Germline loops: CDR1 ENHRY, CDR2 SYGVKD. CDR3 length: 11 residues. The CDR3 coding sequence is TGTGCCATGAAAGGCGCAGATACGCAGTATTTT. This sequence encodes CAMKGADTQYF.

The chain is built from TRBV7-6 and TRBJ2-5, with D maybe TRBD1 (6 bases). This CDR3 has 13 amino acids. Germline V lookup: CDR1 SGHVS, CDR2 FNYEAQ. Trimming stripped 6 bases from V and 9 bases from J, with 17 bases between. The CDR3 nucleotides are TGTGCCAGCAGTTATCAGGGGTGTGAGGCCCAGTACTTC. Its protein product is CASSYQGCEAQYF.

The chain recombines TRBV29-1 with TRBJ2-1; 8 bases are a match to TRBD1. V shed 4 bases, J shed 5 bases, and the junction held 7 bases outside the gene matches. The CDR3 is made up of 14 amino acids. Germline V gives CDR1 SQVTM, CDR2 ANQGSEA. The CDR3 spells CSVALTGAHNEQFF. CDR3 DNA: TGCAGCGTTGCCTTGACAGGGGCTCACAATGAGCAGTTCTTC.

The V call is TRBV20-1, the J call TRBJ2-3, with D possibly TRBD2 on 5 matching bases. The CDR3 consists of 14 residues. Looked up from germline, CDR1 is DFQATT and CDR2 is SNEGSKA (reference sequence). Trimming shortened V by 1 base and J by 2 bases, and 10 bases separated the two germline ends. The CDR3 DNA reads as TGCAGTGCTAGAGTGGGCGGGCCCACAGATACGCAGTATTTT. It translates to CSARVGGPTDTQYF.

J is TRBJ2-7 and V is TRBV20-1; D possibly corresponds to TRBD2 (6 bases). This CDR3 spans 11 amino acids. V shed 3 bases and J shed 3 bases, with 6 bases lying between them. Germline V CDR1 and CDR2: DFQATT, SNEGSKA (reference sequence). CDR3 nucleotides: TGCAGTGCTAGTAGCGGCTACGAGCAGTACTTC. This codes for CSASSGYEQYF.

The CDR3 region has the DNA TGCAGTGCTAGACGCCCCGGGGCACCTACTTACGAGCAGTACTTC. It translates to CSARRPGAPTYEQYF. This rearrangement joins TRBV20-1 to TRBJ2-7; D tentatively reads TRBD1 or TRBD2 (5 bases each). CDR1 and CDR2 from the germline V gene are DFQATT and SNEGSKA (reference sequence). V was trimmed by 2 bases and J by 4 bases, leaving 18 bases between them. The CDR3 has 15 residues.

V is TRBV6-5 and J is TRBJ2-1; 9 nucleotides align to TRBD1. CDR3 length equals 12 residues. The J segment lost 10 bases and the V segment lost 7 bases, leaving 5 bases of the junction unmatched. CDR1 is MNHEY, CDR2 SVGAGI, per germline. CDR3 bases: TGTGCCAGCAAACAGGGGGCTCGGGAGCAGTTCTTC. Protein: CASKQGAREQFF.

The genes are TRBV24-1 and TRBJ2-3; no firm D call. Germline V gene sequence: CDR1 KGHDR, CDR2 SFDVKD. The CDR3 contains 11 residues. V was clipped by 4 bases and J by 8 bases, with 6 bases between them. The CDR3 DNA reads as TGTGCCACCAGTGACCCCACTACGCAGTATTTT. Its protein is CATSDPTTQYF.

The rearrangement uses TRBV3-1 and TRBJ2-3, with 8 bases aligning to TRBD1. V lost 4 bases, J lost 6 bases, and 12 bases stayed unmatched. CDR3 size: 16 residues. The germline V gene encodes CDR1 LGHDT and CDR2 YNNKEL (reference sequence). CDR3 sequence reads: CASSPSRRGLGDTQYF. The DNA for the CDR3 is TGTGCCAGCAGCCCTTCCCGCAGGGGGCTAGGGGATACGCAGTATTTT.

The V gene is TRBV7-8, the J gene TRBJ2-4; the match to TRBD1 covers 11 bases. The J call may be in error: the DNA end matches TRBJ2-7 better. CDR1 and CDR2 from the germline V gene are SGHVS and FQNEAQ. The CDR3 totals 17 residues. Written as DNA, the CDR3 is TGTGCCAGCAGCTTAGGAACCGGGACAGGGGGAGGGTACGAGCAGTACTTC. It yields the protein CASSLGTGTGGGYEQYF.

The CDR3 region is CASSLPIGGKLFF. CDR3 bases: TGCGCCAGCAGCTTACCGATTGGGGGGAAACTGTTTTTT. The rearrangement links TRBV4-1 to TRBJ1-4; weak D call: TRBD1 (5 bases). CDR1 and CDR2 from the germline V gene are MGHRA and YSYEKL. CDR3 length equals 13 residues. Trimming pared 5 bases from V and 11 bases from J, leaving 15 bases between.

This clonotype was seen only a few times. The rearrangement joins TRBV29-1 to TRBJ2-7, with TRBD2 identical over 9 bases. Trimming at V came to 6 bases and at J to 7 bases, leaving 10 bases not matched to a gene. Germline V gives CDR1 SQVTM, CDR2 ANQGSEA. This CDR3 is built from 13 residues. CDR3 residues: CSVAPRLAGEQYF. CDR3 nucleotide sequence: TGCAGCGTCGCCCCCCGGCTAGCGGGAGAGCAGTACTTC.

V usage is TRBV5-1 and J usage is TRBJ2-1, with 8 bases lining up with TRBD2. The CDR3 has 16 amino acids. Germline values: CDR1 SGHRS, CDR2 YFSETQ. After removal of 1 base from V and 2 bases from J, the junction contained 5 bases not matched to a gene. CDR3 in amino acids: CASSLSTSGPYNEQFF. Written as DNA, the CDR3 is TGCGCCAGCAGCTTGTCAACTAGCGGCCCCTACAATGAGCAGTTCTTC.

The table lists this clonotype with a few counts. The chain uses TRBV12-3 or TRBV12-4 and TRBJ2-1, with 7 positions matching TRBD2. The J segment lost 0 bases and the V segment lost 3 bases, leaving 2 bases of the junction unmatched. The CDR3 has 15 amino acids. The CDR3 loop reads CASSFRGGSYNEQFF. CDR3 coding DNA: TGTGCCAGCAGTTTCCGCGGGGGCTCCTACAATGAGCAGTTCTTC.

This chain links TRBV7-2 with TRBJ2-5; the match to TRBD1 covers 8 bases. The CDR3 runs 15 residues. The V and J ends lost 1 base and 11 bases, in that order; junction bases with no gene match: 12. Germline V gene sequence: CDR1 SGHTA, CDR2 FQGNSA. For the CDR3, the DNA is TGTGCCAGCAGCTTAGGCGGGACAGGCTACAATGAGCAGTACTTC. Amino acids: CASSLGGTGYNEQYF.

This clonotype was seen only a few times. V usage is TRBV3-1 and J usage is TRBJ2-3, with 10 bases identical to TRBD1. This CDR3 has 14 residues. Germline V gene data show CDR1 as LGHDT and CDR2 as YNNKEL (reference sequence). V shed 3 bases, J shed 6 bases, and the junction held 3 bases outside the gene matches. The chain's CDR3 is CASSHRDRGDTQYF. In DNA form, the CDR3 reads TGTGCCAGCAGCCACAGGGACAGGGGTGATACGCAGTATTTT.

The V and J genes are TRBV6-5 and TRBJ2-1, with D maybe TRBD2 (5 bases). Germline assignment: CDR1 MNHEY and CDR2 SVGAGI. This CDR3 has 15 amino acids. V was clipped by 4 bases and J by 6 bases, with 16 bases between them. This CDR3 reads CASSSPLMSGNEQFF. CDR3 sequence (DNA): TGTGCCAGCAGTTCCCCGTTGATGAGCGGCAATGAGCAGTTCTTC.

V usage is TRBV5-1 and J usage is TRBJ2-2; D possibly corresponds to TRBD1 (5 bases). Between the trimmed V and J ends, which lost 0 bases and 5 bases, there was a span of 17 bases. From germline, CDR1 is SGHRS and CDR2 YFSETQ. The CDR3 is 17 amino acids. In DNA, the CDR3 is TGCGCCAGCAGCTTGGGCGACATTTCCCCAGGGACCGGGGAGCTGTTTTTT. Its protein is CASSLGDISPGTGELFF.

CDR3 sequence: CASRTLAANTEAFF. CDR3 in DNA: TGTGCCAGCAGGACTTTAGCAGCGAACACTGAAGCTTTCTTT. The chain has TRBV2 and TRBJ1-1; D unresolved. This CDR3 comprises 14 residues. Trimming removed 6 bases at V and 1 base at J, with 12 bases between. CDR1 and CDR2 from the germline V gene are SNHLY and FYNNEI.

With respect to this clonotype: One junction end does not reproduce the germline sequence, and a read error may be involved. The rearrangement joins TRBV2 to TRBJ2-7, with D perhaps matching TRBD2 (6 bases). The CDR3 is 16 amino acids. Germline V gene sequence: CDR1 SNHLY, CDR2 FYNNEI. CDR3 loop: CTSSGRARGGSYEQYF. CDR3 bases: TGTACCAGTAGTGGGAGAGCCCGGGGAGGCTCCTACGAGCAGTACTTC.

V usage is TRBV7-2 and J usage is TRBJ1-1; 7 bases agree with TRBD1. Losses at the gene ends were 5 bases for V and 10 bases for J; bases not matched to a gene: 4. The CDR3 extends over 11 amino acids. CDR1 and CDR2 from the germline V gene are SGHTA and FQGNSA. The DNA of the CDR3 is TGTGCCAGCAGCACGACAGGGATAGCTTTCTTT. This gives the protein CASSTTGIAFF.

The rearrangement links TRBV4-2 to TRBJ1-2; no reliable D call. This CDR3 comprises 16 residues. From germline, CDR1 is LGHNA and CDR2 YNFKEQ. Trimming left V 0 bases short and J 3 bases short, with 14 bases between. In DNA form, the CDR3 reads TGTGCCAGCAGCCAAGAAGGGCAGGAGGGCCACTATGGCTACACCTTC. This translates into CASSQEGQEGHYGYTF.

This clonotype was seen only once. The J gene is TRBJ2-3, the V gene TRBV20-1, with 8 bases identical to TRBD2. The ends lost 4 bases at V and 2 bases at J; junction bases unmatched: 8. The CDR3 covers 15 residues. The V gene's germline CDR1 is DFQATT and CDR2 SNEGSKA (reference sequence). CDR3 sequence reads: CSATAGLEDTDTQYF. The CDR3 nucleotides are TGCAGTGCTACGGCGGGACTAGAGGACACAGATACGCAGTATTTT.

This clonotype appeared a few times. The chain couples TRBV20-1 to TRBJ1-2; D not certain. This CDR3 comprises 14 residues. Looked up from germline, CDR1 is DFQATT and CDR2 is SNEGSKA (reference sequence). V was clipped by 6 bases and J by 3 bases, with 17 bases between them. The DNA of the CDR3 is TGCAGTGCCGCCGGCCGCGGTATTTACTATGGCTACACCTTC. Its translation is CSAAGRGIYYGYTF.